This T cell receptor beta chain was observed in a study of regulatory T cells in long-lasting Graves disease. This sample's time point: newly diagnosed GD, antithyroid drugs for less than 3 months. Extracted RNA from PBMCs served as the source of the TCR library. This clonotype has at least ten counts. Both iRepertoire HTBI primers and Arm-PCR of CDR3 regions were used to build the TCR beta libraries. TCRdb reanalysed the multiplex PCR reads using MiXCR and keeps one entry per CDR3 protein. Of approximately 540,000 distinct CDR3 sequences in the sample, 12% were seen once. These data were also filed under a second study, of T cells in Graves' hyperthyroidism and ophthalmopathy.

The clonotype originates from a woman in her thirties with Graves disease. The sample consisted of peripheral blood mononuclear cells (PBMCs), taken at new diagnosis, from a patient treated with antithyroid drugs.

The CDR3 is CASSEGTSGSTDTQYF. The CDR3 coding sequence is TGTGCCAGCAGCGAGGGGACTAGCGGTAGCACAGATACGCAGTATTTT. V usage is TRBV2 and J usage is TRBJ2-3, with TRBD2 identical over 11 bases. The V and J ends lost 6 bases and 0 bases, in that order; junction bases with no gene match: 5. This CDR3 has 16 amino acids. The germline V gene has CDR1 SNHLY and CDR2 FYNNEI.